This note documents a single T cell receptor (beta chain) sequence. How the authors handled the data: Reference gene primer amplification gave estimated nucleated cell counts. Here immunoSEQ multiplex PCR was the method, and the copy in TCRdb shows in-frame clones only, minus some. That table is the source of V, J and clone size, and D and trimming were worked out from the DNA. The sample consists of 60,000 or so clones, over 60% of them appearing once. The data belong to a study of blood T cell repertoires in COVID-19. For the study at large: From T cells, B-cell-depleted T cells, or PBMCs came the material, which was cDNA or gDNA.

Patients at the Seattle site were enrolled during active infection and followed longitudinally. This clonotype was obtained from a man aged 25 to 45 with COVID-19, enrolled during active disease. Material: peripheral blood.

The CDR3 sequence: CASSVESGGPYNEQFF. CDR3 DNA sequence: TGTGCCAGCAGTGTTGAAAGCGGGGGGCCCTACAATGAGCAGTTCTTC. The chain carries TRBV25-1 and TRBJ2-1; 9 nucleotides line up with TRBD2. The V gene's germline CDR1 is MGHDK and CDR2 SYGVNS. CDR3 length equals 16 residues. Losses at the gene ends were 4 bases for V and 2 bases for J; bases not matched to a gene: 6.